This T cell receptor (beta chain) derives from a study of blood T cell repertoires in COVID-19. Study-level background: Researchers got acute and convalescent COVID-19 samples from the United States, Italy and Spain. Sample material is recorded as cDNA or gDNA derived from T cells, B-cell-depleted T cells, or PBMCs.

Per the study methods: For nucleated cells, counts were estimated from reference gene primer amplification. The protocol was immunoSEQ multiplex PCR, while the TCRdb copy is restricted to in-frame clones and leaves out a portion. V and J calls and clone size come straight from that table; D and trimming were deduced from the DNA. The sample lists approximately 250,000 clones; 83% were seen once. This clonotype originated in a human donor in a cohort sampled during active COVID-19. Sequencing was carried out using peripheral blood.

CDR3 sequence: CASSRGTSGSTDTQYF. In DNA, the CDR3 is TGTGCCAGCAGCCGAGGGACTAGCGGAAGCACAGATACGCAGTATTTT. The rearrangement links TRBV3-1 (or the pseudogene TRBV3-2) to TRBJ2-3; 11 bases are shared with TRBD2. V trimming: 4 bases; J trimming: 0 bases; junction bases outside the gene matches: 3. Germline V gene sequence: CDR1 LGHDT, CDR2 YNNKEL (reference sequence). The CDR3 sequence is 16 residues long.